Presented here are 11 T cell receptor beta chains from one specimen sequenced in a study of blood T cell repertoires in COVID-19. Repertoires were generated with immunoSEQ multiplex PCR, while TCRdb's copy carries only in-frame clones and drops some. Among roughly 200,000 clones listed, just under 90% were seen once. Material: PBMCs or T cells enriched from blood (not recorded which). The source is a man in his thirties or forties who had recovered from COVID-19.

The CDR3 protein is CASSPPTGSLTGHTQYF. CDR3 sequence (DNA): TGTGCCAGCTCACCGCCTACAGGGTCCCTCACCGGACATACGCAGTATTTT. The gene calls are TRBV18 and TRBJ2-3; the D gene is possibly TRBD1 (6 bases). The CDR3 length is 17 residues. The germline gives CDR1 KGHSH, CDR2 LQKENI. Trimming shortened V by 3 bases and J by 7 bases, and 23 bases separated the two germline ends.

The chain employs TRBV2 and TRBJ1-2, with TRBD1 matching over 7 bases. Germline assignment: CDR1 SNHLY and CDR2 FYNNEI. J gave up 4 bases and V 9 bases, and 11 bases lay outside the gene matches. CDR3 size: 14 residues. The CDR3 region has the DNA TGTGCCAGTGCGACTCTAGGACAGGCCTATGGCTACACCTTC. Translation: CASATLGQAYGYTF. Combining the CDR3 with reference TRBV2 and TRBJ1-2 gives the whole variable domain EPEVTQTPSHQVTQMGQEVILRCVPISNHLYFYWYRQILGQKVEFLVSFYNNEISEKSEIFDDQFSVERPDGSNFTLKIRSTKLEDSAMYFCASATLGQAYGYTFGSGTRLTVV.

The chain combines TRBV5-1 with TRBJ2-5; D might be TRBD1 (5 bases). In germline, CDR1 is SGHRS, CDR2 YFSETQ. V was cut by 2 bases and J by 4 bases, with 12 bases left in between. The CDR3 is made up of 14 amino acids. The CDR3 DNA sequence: TGCGCCAGCAGCTTTGGGCAGGGTGGAGAGACCCAGTACTTC. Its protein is CASSFGQGGETQYF.

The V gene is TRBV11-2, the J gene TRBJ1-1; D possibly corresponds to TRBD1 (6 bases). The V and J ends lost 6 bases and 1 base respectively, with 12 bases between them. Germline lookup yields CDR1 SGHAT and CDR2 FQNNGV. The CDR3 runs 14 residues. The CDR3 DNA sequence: TGTGCCAGCAGGAAGGGGACACAGAACACTGAAGCTTTCTTT. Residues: CASRKGTQNTEAFF.

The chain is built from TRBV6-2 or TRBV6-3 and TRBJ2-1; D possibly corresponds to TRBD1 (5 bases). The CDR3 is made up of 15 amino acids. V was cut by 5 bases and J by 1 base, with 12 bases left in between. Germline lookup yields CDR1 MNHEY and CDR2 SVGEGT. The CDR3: CASSLVRDSYNEQFF. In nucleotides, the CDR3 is TGTGCCAGCAGTCTGGTCAGGGATTCCTACAATGAGCAGTTCTTC.

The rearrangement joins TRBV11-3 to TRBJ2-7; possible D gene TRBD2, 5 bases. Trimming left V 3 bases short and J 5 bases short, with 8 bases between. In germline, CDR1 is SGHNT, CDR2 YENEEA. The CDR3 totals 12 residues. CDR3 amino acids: CASSLRVDEQYF. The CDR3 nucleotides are TGTGCCAGCAGCTTGAGGGTTGACGAGCAGTACTTC. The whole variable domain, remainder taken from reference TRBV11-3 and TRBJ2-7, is EAGVVQSPRYKIIEKKQPVAFWCNPISGHNTLYWYLQNLGQGPELLIRYENEEAVDDSQLPKDRFSAERLKGVDSTLKIQPAELGDSAVYLCASSLRVDEQYFGPGTRLTVT.

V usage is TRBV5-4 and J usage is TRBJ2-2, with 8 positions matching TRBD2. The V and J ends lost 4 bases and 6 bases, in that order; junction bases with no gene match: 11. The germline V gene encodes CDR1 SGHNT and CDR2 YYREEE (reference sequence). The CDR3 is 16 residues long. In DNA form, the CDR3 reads TGTGCCAGCAGCCCGGTGACTAGCGCCAGAGCCGGGGAGCTGTTTTTT. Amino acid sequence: CASSPVTSARAGELFF.

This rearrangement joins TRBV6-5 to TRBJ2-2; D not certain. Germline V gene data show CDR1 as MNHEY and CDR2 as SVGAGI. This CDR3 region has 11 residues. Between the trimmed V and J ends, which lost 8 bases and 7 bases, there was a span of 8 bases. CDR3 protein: CASVIGGELFF. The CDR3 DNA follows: TGTGCCAGCGTTATCGGCGGGGAGCTGTTTTTT.

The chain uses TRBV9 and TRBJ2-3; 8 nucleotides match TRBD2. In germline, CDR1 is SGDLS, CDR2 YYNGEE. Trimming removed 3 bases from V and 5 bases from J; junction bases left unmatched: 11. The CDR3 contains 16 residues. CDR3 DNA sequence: TGTGCCAGCAGCGGTCTAACGGGGGGGCCGATAGATACGCAGTATTTT. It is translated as CASSGLTGGPIDTQYF. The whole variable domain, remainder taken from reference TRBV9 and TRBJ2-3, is DSGVTQTPKHLITATGQRVTLRCSPRSGDLSVYWYQQSLDQGLQFLIQYYNGEERAKGNILERFSAQQFPDLHSELNLSSLELGDSALYFCASSGLTGGPIDTQYFGPGTRLTVL.

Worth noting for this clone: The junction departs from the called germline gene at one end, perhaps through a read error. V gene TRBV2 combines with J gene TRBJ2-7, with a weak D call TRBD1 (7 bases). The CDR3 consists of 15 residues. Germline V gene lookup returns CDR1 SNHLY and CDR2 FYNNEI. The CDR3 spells CASSPNGGGSHEQYF. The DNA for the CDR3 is TGTGCCAGCAGCCCTAACGGAGGGGGCTCCCACGAGCAGTACTTC.

CDR3 sequence: CASSSTPGQQPQHF. The CDR3 DNA sequence: TGTGCCAGCAGCTCAACTCCAGGGCAACAGCCCCAGCATTTT. This chain uses TRBV7-8 with TRBJ1-5; a weak D match, TRBD1 (5 bases). Trimming pared 4 bases from V and 7 bases from J, leaving 14 bases between. The germline V gene has CDR1 SGHVS and CDR2 FQNEAQ. The CDR3 is made up of 14 amino acids.